This T cell receptor beta chain stems from a study of Ad26.COV2.S vaccination and SARS-CoV-2 variants. On the study more broadly: Donor was in the COV1001 Ad26.COV2.S trial arm.

The assay was immunoSEQ multiplex PCR, and TCRdb's table has in-frame clones only and misses some. The sample contains 450,000 to 550,000 clones, about nine tenths of which appear only once. Treatment specified: about 20 received Ad26.COV2.S at low or high dose, single or two shots; 5 received placebo; per-sample allocation not given. Repertoires come from day 63 after the first vaccine or placebo injection. The germline V gene encodes CDR1 MDHEN and CDR2 SYDVKM. The CDR3 loop spans 12 amino acids. V lost 7 bases and J lost 7, with 11 bases in between. This clonotype was sampled from a person aged 18-65 years who received the Ad26.COV2.S COVID-19 vaccine or a placebo. The chain combines TRBV28 with TRBJ1-5; tentatively, D is TRBD1 (5 bases). The material sequenced was peripheral blood, taken in a trial of Ad26.COV2.S vaccine versus placebo. The CDR3 loop is CASNQGGQPQHF. Here the CDR3 DNA reads TGTGCCAGCAATCAGGGTGGGCAGCCCCAGCATTTT.